Shown below are 27 T cell receptor beta chains from a single sample sequenced in a study of CD8+ T cells in alopecia areata. cDNA reverse transcribed from extracted RNA served as the sequencing template. TCRdb's table, derived via immunoSEQ multiplex PCR, lists solely in-frame clones and lacks some. The repertoire includes some 31,000 clones, over 60% of them detected once, and 15% to 20% sits in the top ten. Source material: NKG2D-low CD8+ T cells sorted from blood. All receptors come from a human donor with alopecia areata.

DNA for the CDR3: TGTGCCAGCAGCCAAGAAGGGACTAGCGGGGCATACGAGCAGTACTTC. Residues: CASSQEGTSGAYEQYF. The chain employs TRBV4-2 and TRBJ2-7; TRBD2 matches 13 bases. Germline V lookup: CDR1 LGHNA, CDR2 YNFKEQ. Trimming at V came to 0 bases and at J to 4 bases, leaving 3 bases not matched to a gene. This CDR3 is built from 16 residues.

This clone is labeled medium-sized. This rearrangement joins TRBV7-9 to TRBJ2-2, with 11 bases aligning to TRBD2. Per germline, CDR1 SEHNR and CDR2 FQNEAQ (reference sequence). This CDR3 spans 17 amino acids. V lost 6 bases, J lost 5 bases, and 11 bases stayed unmatched. The CDR3 bases are TGTGCCAGCAGGGAGGGACTAGCGGAGAAGAAAACCGGGGAGCTGTTTTTT. As protein: CASREGLAEKKTGELFF.

This clone showed up just once. V and J are TRBV5-1 and TRBJ1-2; TRBD1 matches at 8 bases. The CDR3 length is 14 residues. The germline CDR1 and CDR2 sequences are SGHRS and YFSETQ. V was pared by 7 bases and J by 0 bases, with 5 bases of the junction left unmatched. CDR3 sequence: CASSSDRANYGYTF. CDR3 nucleotide sequence: TGCGCCAGCTCTTCGGACAGGGCTAACTATGGCTACACCTTC.

This clone was recorded a few times. The rearrangement links TRBV4-3 to TRBJ1-2, with D possibly TRBD1 on 6 matching bases. CDR1 LGHNA and CDR2 YSLEER come from the germline V gene. This CDR3 has 14 residues. Trimming cost V 1 base and J 6 bases, with 12 bases left between them. CDR3 region: CASSQGQGLDGYTF. CDR3 DNA sequence: TGCGCCAGCAGCCAAGGGCAGGGGCTTGATGGCTACACCTTC.

The chain carries TRBV9 and TRBJ2-7; 8 bases line up with TRBD2. The CDR3 loop spans 18 amino acids. In germline, CDR1 is SGDLS, CDR2 YYNGEE. Trimming removed 2 bases from V and 0 bases from J; junction bases left unmatched: 13. The CDR3 protein is CASSVLPLLRGDSYEQYF. CDR3 nucleotide sequence: TGTGCCAGCAGCGTTCTTCCCCTGTTGCGGGGGGACTCCTACGAGCAGTACTTC.

This sequence joins TRBV15 and TRBJ2-2; D might be TRBD1 (6 bases). The CDR3 runs 17 residues. The V end was cut by 3 bases, the J end by 2 bases, with 16 bases between. The V gene's germline CDR1 is LNHNV and CDR2 YYDKDF (reference sequence). The CDR3: CATSSAPGDPNTGELFF. CDR3 in DNA: TGTGCCACCAGCAGTGCGCCAGGGGACCCTAACACCGGGGAGCTGTTTTTT.

The chain uses TRBV7-9 and TRBJ2-7, with a possible D match to TRBD1 (6 bases). Per the germline V gene, CDR1 is SEHNR and CDR2 is FQNEAQ (reference sequence). The CDR3 spans 14 residues. V was trimmed by 4 bases and J by 0 bases, leaving 10 bases between them. Here the CDR3 DNA reads TGTGCCAGCAGCTCGCCAGGGGACTCCTACGAGCAGTACTTC. It translates to CASSSPGDSYEQYF. The full variable domain, completed using reference TRBV7-9 and TRBJ2-7, is DTGVSQNPRHKITKRGQNVTFRCDPISEHNRLYWYRQTLGQGPEFLTYFQNEAQLEKSRLLSDRFSAERPKGSFSTLEIQRTEQGDSAMYLCASSSPGDSYEQYFGPGTRLTVT.

The rearrangement links TRBV6-1 to TRBJ2-7; no firm D call. Trimming took 11 bases from V and 5 from J, leaving 13 bases between them. The CDR3 consists of 11 residues. Germline CDR1 and CDR2: MNHNS and SASEGT. CDR3 residues: CAGRWGNEQYF. The DNA of the CDR3 is TGTGCCGGGCGGTGGGGTAACGAGCAGTACTTC.

The rearrangement joins TRBV10-1 to TRBJ2-7; 12 bases are a match to TRBD2. With 10 bases clipped from V and 5 bases from J, the junction kept 6 bases outside the gene matches. CDR3 length equals 13 residues. CDR1 is WNHNN and CDR2 is SYGVQD in the germline V gene (reference sequence). This chain's CDR3 is CATATSGSHEQYF. For the CDR3, the DNA is TGCGCCACCGCGACTAGCGGGAGCCACGAGCAGTACTTC.

The gene calls are TRBV27 and TRBJ2-2; 8 bases line up with TRBD2. The CDR3 consists of 18 residues. The trim removed 5 bases at V and 6 bases at J, leaving 17 bases unmatched. Germline-derived CDR1 and CDR2 are MNHEY and SMNVEV (reference sequence). The CDR3 sequence is CASSPPTVRGAASGELFF. CDR3 DNA sequence: TGTGCCAGCAGTCCTCCTACAGTGCGGGGGGCCGCGTCCGGGGAGCTGTTTTTT.

This chain joins TRBV7-6 and TRBJ2-1; 7 bases are a match to TRBD1. V dropped 7 bases and J dropped 6; count of bases not matched to a gene: 9. CDR3 length: 14 residues. Germline-derived CDR1 and CDR2 are SGHVS and FNYEAQ. The CDR3 DNA reads as TGTGCCAGCAAACAAGACAGGGAAGGCAATGAGCAGTTCTTC. Protein product: CASKQDREGNEQFF. Full variable domain (missing parts from reference TRBV7-6 and TRBJ2-1): GAGVSQSPRYKVTKRGQDVALRCDPISGHVSLYWYRQALGQGPEFLTYFNYEAQQDKSGLPNDRFSAERPEGSISTLTIQRTEQRDSAMYRCASKQDREGNEQFFGPGTRLTVL.

This clone was seen just once. The chain combines TRBV27 with TRBJ1-2; 8 nucleotides align to TRBD1. There are 16 residues in the CDR3. Germline V lookup: CDR1 MNHEY, CDR2 SMNVEV (reference sequence). V gave up 6 bases and J gave up 8 bases; unmatched junction bases: 17. CDR3 residues: CASRPLTSTGVLGYTF. The CDR3 DNA sequence: TGTGCCAGCAGACCCCTCACATCGACAGGGGTATTAGGCTACACCTTC.

The chain recombines TRBV19 with TRBJ2-7, with D uncertain. The CDR3 sequence is 14 residues long. CDR1 is LNHDA, CDR2 SQIVND, per germline (reference sequence). V gave up 4 bases and J gave up 4 bases, with 14 bases separating them. CDR3 in DNA: TGTGCCAGTAGTACGATCGAGGACGTGTACGAGCAGTACTTC. This translates into CASSTIEDVYEQYF.

This clone is a singleton in its sample. The V call is TRBV9, the J call TRBJ2-7, with 11 bases fitting TRBD2. The J segment lost 3 bases and the V segment lost 2 bases, leaving 4 bases of the junction unmatched. The CDR3 is 15 amino acids. Germline CDR1 and CDR2: SGDLS and YYNGEE. CDR3 region: CASSVGTSGGYEQYF. Here the CDR3 DNA reads TGTGCCAGCAGCGTCGGGACTAGCGGCGGCTACGAGCAGTACTTC.

J is TRBJ2-5 and V is TRBV5-4; D may correspond to TRBD1 or TRBD2 (5 bases each). Trimming took 2 bases from V and 5 from J, leaving 19 bases between them. Looked up from germline, CDR1 is SGHNT and CDR2 is YYREEE (reference sequence). This CDR3 region has 16 residues. The CDR3 bases are TGTGCCAGCAGCTTCGAGGTGGGGGAGAGTGGGGAGACCCAGTACTTC. Translating it yields CASSFEVGESGETQYF.

The table lists this clone with a count of one. CDR3 loop: CASSLGGLEEKLFF. The DNA for the CDR3 is TGTGCCAGCAGCTTAGGGGGGCTGGAGGAAAAACTGTTTTTT. The chain couples TRBV13 to TRBJ1-4; possibly TRBD1 for D (5 bases). CDR1 is PRHDT and CDR2 is FYEKMQ in the germline V gene (reference sequence). This CDR3 spans 14 amino acids. V lost 0 bases to trimming and J lost 8 bases, with 10 bases between them.

The CDR3 loop is CSVEDSAIGEQYF. CDR3 sequence (DNA): TGCAGCGTTGAAGATTCCGCGATAGGAGAGCAGTACTTC. The rearrangement uses TRBV29-1 and TRBJ2-7, with D unclear. Germline-derived CDR1 and CDR2 are SQVTM and ANQGSEA. The CDR3 consists of 13 residues. Trimming stripped 0 bases from V and 7 bases from J, with 13 bases between.

The gene calls are TRBV29-1 and TRBJ2-7, with 10 bases lining up with TRBD1. The germline V gene encodes CDR1 SQVTM and CDR2 ANQGSEA. This CDR3 has 15 amino acids. V lost 2 bases, J lost 2 bases, and 6 bases stayed unmatched. CDR3 sequence: CSVETTGGTTYEQYF. The DNA for the CDR3 is TGCAGCGTTGAAACGACAGGGGGCACAACCTACGAGCAGTACTTC.

The chain uses TRBV5-1 and TRBJ2-3; no clear D gene. The CDR3 totals 14 residues. Per the germline V gene, CDR1 is SGHRS and CDR2 is YFSETQ. V was cut by 6 bases and J by 1 base, with 12 bases left in between. CDR3 residues: CASTAPSGTDTQYF. The CDR3 DNA reads as TGCGCCAGCACAGCGCCTTCCGGCACAGATACGCAGTATTTT.

This sequence joins TRBV11-2 and TRBJ2-5; 13 nucleotides align to TRBD2. This CDR3 comprises 17 residues. Germline loops: CDR1 SGHAT, CDR2 FQNNGV. V was clipped by 5 bases and J by 2 bases; unmatched bases: 8. This chain's CDR3 is CASSAGTSGEKQETQYF. The CDR3 bases are TGTGCCAGCAGCGCCGGGACTAGCGGGGAGAAGCAAGAGACCCAGTACTTC. Full variable domain (missing parts from reference TRBV11-2 and TRBJ2-5): EAGVAQSPRYKIIEKRQSVAFWCNPISGHATLYWYQQILGQGPKLLIQFQNNGVVDDSQLPKDRFSAERLKGVDSTLKIQPAKLEDSAVYLCASSAGTSGEKQETQYFGPGTRLLVL.

This clone was recorded a few times. The V gene is TRBV21-1, the J gene TRBJ2-5. TRBV21-1 is marked as a pseudogene. The CDR3 sequence is 18 residues long. As DNA, the CDR3 is TGTGCCAGCAGCTATCAGGGAGAGGTCAGGAAGTCAGGAGAGACCCAGTACTTC. Translated, it gives CASSYQGEVRKSGETQYF.

The chain couples TRBV7-9 to TRBJ1-5; 8 bases line up with TRBD1. In germline, CDR1 is SEHNR, CDR2 FQNEAQ (reference sequence). The CDR3 consists of 14 residues. J gave up 5 bases and V 6 bases, and 6 bases lay outside the gene matches. The DNA of the CDR3 is TGTGCCAGCAGTGTGACAGGGGCGTATCAGCCCCAGCATTTT. Its protein product is CASSVTGAYQPQHF.

This clone came up a few times. The chain couples TRBV19 to TRBJ2-1, with 7 bases fitting TRBD2. Trimming removed 11 bases from V and 8 bases from J; junction bases left unmatched: 18. The CDR3 loop spans 15 amino acids. The V gene's germline CDR1 is LNHDA and CDR2 SQIVND (reference sequence). CDR3 protein: CAPLTRGGSLDEQFF. The CDR3, as DNA: TGTGCCCCACTAACCCGGGGCGGGAGTTTGGATGAGCAGTTCTTC.

CDR3 loop: CASGGEDTQYF. CDR3 bases: TGTGCCAGCGGAGGTGAAGATACGCAGTATTTT. The rearrangement joins TRBV13 to TRBJ2-3; TRBD2 is a possible D gene (5 bases). Germline V gene data show CDR1 as PRHDT and CDR2 as FYEKMQ (reference sequence). CDR3 size: 11 residues. Trimming took 8 bases from V and 5 from J, leaving 8 bases between them.

The rearrangement uses TRBV7-9 and TRBJ2-5; D assignment may be TRBD1 or TRBD2 (6 bases each). The V end lost 5 bases, the J end lost 3 bases, and 19 bases lay between the germline ends. The CDR3 totals 16 residues. Germline V gene sequence: CDR1 SEHNR, CDR2 FQNEAQ (reference sequence). The CDR3 nucleotides read TGTGCCAGCAGCGAAGGCCGGGGGCGCGGGGAAGAGACCCAGTACTTC. Its translation: CASSEGRGRGEETQYF.

The chain employs TRBV5-6 and TRBJ2-5; 11 nucleotides line up with TRBD1. The CDR3 length is 15 residues. V was clipped by 5 bases and J by 5 bases; unmatched bases: 8. Germline V CDR1 and CDR2: SGHDT, YYEEEE. The CDR3 DNA reads TGTGCCAGCAGTATGGACAGGGGGCTGGGGGAGACCCAGTACTTC. This sequence encodes CASSMDRGLGETQYF.

The rearrangement uses TRBV2 and TRBJ2-1, with 11 bases matching TRBD2. CDR1 and CDR2 from the germline V gene are SNHLY and FYNNEI. This CDR3 has 17 amino acids. The trim removed 5 bases at V and 0 bases at J, leaving 6 bases unmatched. Written as DNA, the CDR3 is TGTGCCAGCAGTTTCACTAGCGGGGGCTACTCCTACAATGAGCAGTTCTTC. This codes for CASSFTSGGYSYNEQFF.